The sequence of this T cell receptor beta chain was determined in a study of T cell repertoires in cytomegalovirus infection. J was trimmed by 5 bases and V by 5 bases; bases with no gene match: 2. Germline loops: CDR1 MNHNS, CDR2 SASEGT. This CDR3 is built from 15 residues. Remarks on this clonotype: Its antigen is unknown.

TCRdb re-called the reads with MiXCR, one entry per CDR3 protein. The table includes around 430,000 distinct CDR3 sequences, approximately 40% detected once. This sequence joins TRBV6-1 and TRBJ1-6, with 11 bases that match TRBD1. This sequence originates from a human donor in good health (CMV status not recorded). Some clones in this sample may be carry-over from other donors' samples. Sequenced here: cultured PBMCs, sampled from culture after CMV antigen stimulation. The CDR3 region is CASSRTGGNNSPLHF. The CDR3 DNA is TGTGCCAGCAGTCGGACAGGGGGCAATAATTCACCCCTCCACTTT.